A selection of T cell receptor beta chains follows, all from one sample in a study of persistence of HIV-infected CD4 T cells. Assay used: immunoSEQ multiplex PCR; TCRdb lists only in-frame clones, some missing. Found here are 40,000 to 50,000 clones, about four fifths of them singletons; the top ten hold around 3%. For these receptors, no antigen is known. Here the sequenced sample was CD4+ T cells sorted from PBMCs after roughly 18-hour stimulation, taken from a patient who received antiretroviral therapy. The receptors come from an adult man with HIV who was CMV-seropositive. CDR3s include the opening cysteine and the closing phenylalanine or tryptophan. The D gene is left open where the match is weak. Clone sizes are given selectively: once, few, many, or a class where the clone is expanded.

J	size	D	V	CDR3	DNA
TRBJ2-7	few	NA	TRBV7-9	CASSSPGTLGGEQYF	TGTGCCAGCAGCTCGCCCGGGACCCTGGGTGGGGAGCAGTACTTC
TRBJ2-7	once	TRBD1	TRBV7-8	CASSLTGQGAYEQYF	TGTGCCAGCAGCTTAACTGGGCAGGGGGCGTACGAGCAGTACTTC
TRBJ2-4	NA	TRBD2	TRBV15	CATSRDGREYIQYF	TGTGCCACCAGCAGAGATGGGCGGGAGTACATTCAGTACTTC
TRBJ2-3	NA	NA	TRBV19	CASTMGGRGTDTQYF	TGTGCCAGTACCATGGGGGGGCGCGGCACAGATACGCAGTATTTT
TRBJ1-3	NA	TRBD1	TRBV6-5	CASRRSTGAGNTIYF	TGTGCCAGCAGGCGCTCGACAGGGGCAGGAAACACCATATATTTT
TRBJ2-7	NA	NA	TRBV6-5	CASCVGAGEQYF	TGTGCCAGCTGCGTTGGGGCCGGCGAGCAGTACTTC
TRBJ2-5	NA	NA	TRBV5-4	CASSSIGVRVETQYF	TGTGCCAGCAGCTCCATAGGGGTTAGGGTGGAGACCCAGTACTTC
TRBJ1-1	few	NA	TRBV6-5	CVAGRRNTEAFF	TGTGTCGCCGGGCGGCGGAACACTGAAGCTTTCTTT
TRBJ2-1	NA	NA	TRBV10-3	CAITEQEGTPQFF	TGTGCCATCACCGAGCAGGAGGGGACTCCTCAGTTCTTC
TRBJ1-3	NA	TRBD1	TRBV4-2	CASSQEMSGGGGNTIYF	TGTGCCAGCAGCCAAGAAATGTCAGGGGGTGGTGGAAACACCATATATTTT
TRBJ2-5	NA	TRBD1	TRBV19	CASSIGGTGPQETQYF	TGTGCCAGTAGTATCGGCGGGACAGGGCCCCAAGAGACCCAGTACTTC
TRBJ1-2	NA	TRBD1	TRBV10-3	CAISTDRGYGYTF	TGTGCCATCAGTACGGACAGGGGCTATGGCTACACCTTC
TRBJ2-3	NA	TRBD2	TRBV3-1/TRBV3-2	CASSQGLAGLAYTQYF	TGTGCCAGCAGCCAAGGCCTAGCGGGGTTGGCGTATACGCAGTATTTT
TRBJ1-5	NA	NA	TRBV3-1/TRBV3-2	CASSPTGVQPQHF	TGTGCCAGCAGCCCAACCGGGGTTCAGCCCCAGCATTTT
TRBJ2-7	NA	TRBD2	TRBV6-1	CASSEGGTSGGLF	TGTGCCAGCAGTGAAGGGGGAACTAGCGGCGGTCTTTTC
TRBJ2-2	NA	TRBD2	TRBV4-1	CASSQDRLAGYTGELFF	TGCGCCAGCAGCCAAGATCGGCTAGCGGGTTACACCGGGGAGCTGTTTTTT
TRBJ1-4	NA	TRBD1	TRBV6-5	CASRRDRSNEKLFF	TGTGCCAGCAGACGGGACAGGAGTAATGAAAAACTGTTTTTT
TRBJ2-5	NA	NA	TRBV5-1	CASSLEQAKTQYF	TGCGCCAGCAGCTTGGAGCAGGCGAAGACCCAGTACTTC